These T cell receptor beta chains were read from a single sample in a study of T cells in Graves' hyperthyroidism and ophthalmopathy. TCRdb passed the multiplex PCR reads through MiXCR, listing each CDR3 protein once. The sample contains about 640,000 distinct CDR3 sequences, 45% of which appear only once. The specimen sequenced was peripheral blood or thyroid tissue (not recorded which). These receptors were collected from an adult man with Graves' disease, either hyperthyroidism or ophthalmopathy (not recorded which). CDR3s include the opening cysteine and the closing phenylalanine or tryptophan. D genes are given only for firm matches. Clone size is shown for a subset of rows, as once, few, many or a class of expanded clone.

CDR3 protein | CDR3 DNA | V gene | clone size | D gene | J gene
CASSVQGAGANVLTF | TGTGCCAGTAGTGTACAGGGGGCTGGGGCCAACGTCCTGACTTTC | TRBV19 | many | TRBD1 | TRBJ2-6
CASSQTGTGTEAFF | TGCGCCAGCAGCCAGACCGGGACAGGCACTGAAGCTTTCTTT | TRBV7-3 | - | TRBD1 | TRBJ1-1
CSAREISASGVNTGELFF | TGCAGTGCTAGAGAAATAAGCGCTAGCGGGGTAAACACCGGGGAGCTGTTTTTT | TRBV20-1 | - | TRBD2 | TRBJ2-2
CASSFGASVSTQYF | TGTGCCAGCAGTTTTGGGGCTAGCGTATCTACGCAGTATTTT | TRBV6-6 | - | - | TRBJ2-3
CASSEGWGDNTEAFF | TGTGCCAGCAGTGAAGGTTGGGGCGATAACACTGAAGCTTTCTTT | TRBV2 | few | - | TRBJ1-1
CASSLAAGGPSSGANVLTF | TGCGCCAGCAGCTTGGCCGCGGGAGGGCCTAGCTCTGGGGCCAACGTCCTGACTTTC | TRBV5-1 | - | TRBD2 | TRBJ2-6
CASSPTGASNGELFF | TGCGCCAGCAGTCCGACAGGGGCCAGCAACGGGGAGCTGTTTTTT | TRBV10-2 | - | TRBD1 | TRBJ2-2
CASRDRDIGELFF | TGCGCCAGCCGGGACAGAGACATCGGGGAGCTGTTTTTT | TRBV5-1 | - | TRBD1 | TRBJ2-2
CASNEGGRQTQYF | TGTGCCAGCAACGAAGGGGGGAGACAGACCCAGTACTTC | TRBV6-6 | - | - | TRBJ2-5
CASGQGYEQYF | TGCGCCAGCGGACAGGGGTACGAGCAGTACTTC | TRBV4-1 | many | TRBD1 | TRBJ2-7
CASSQDSGAVETQYF | TGTGCCAGCAGCCAAGACTCAGGGGCGGTAGAGACCCAGTACTTC | TRBV3-1 | - | - | TRBJ2-5
CASNIRRGGPGELFF | TGTGCCAGCAATATAAGGCGGGGGGGCCCCGGGGAGCTGTTTTTT | TRBV6-5 | few | TRBD2 | TRBJ2-2